Sequencing of this T cell receptor (beta chain) was carried out in a study of blood T cell repertoires in COVID-19. Seattle patients were enrolled while actively infected and followed longitudinally. In the authors' workflow: Estimates of nucleated cell counts were drawn from the amplification of reference gene primers. Profiled with immunoSEQ multiplex PCR; TCRdb holds only in-frame clones, not every one. V and J calls and clone size are copied from that table; D and trimming were computed from the DNA. The sample carries 450,000 or so clones, approximately 90% recorded once. Sequencing used peripheral blood. The sequence was collected from a young man with COVID-19, enrolled during active disease.

The CDR3, as DNA: TGTGCCAGCAGCTTAGCAGCAGGAGCCAAAAACATTCAGTACTTC. The encoded protein is CASSLAAGAKNIQYF. This chain joins TRBV7-9 and TRBJ2-4; D gene uncertain. The germline V gene has CDR1 SEHNR and CDR2 FQNEAQ (reference sequence). V lost 0 bases and J 0 bases, leaving 6 bases between the germline ends. The CDR3 spans 15 residues.